These 5 T cell receptor beta chains were sequenced from one sample in a study of blood T cell repertoires in COVID-19. TCRdb's table, derived via immunoSEQ multiplex PCR, lists solely in-frame clones and lacks some. The data contain about 320,000 clones, 85% of them singletons. Sample: peripheral blood. The source of these receptors is a human donor in a cohort sampled during active COVID-19.

The rearrangement links TRBV3-1 (or the pseudogene TRBV3-2) to TRBJ1-4, with a possible D match to TRBD1 (5 bases). V was trimmed by 2 bases and J by 5 bases, leaving 12 bases between them. Germline CDR1 LGHDT, CDR2 YNNKEL (reference sequence). CDR3 length: 15 amino acids. In nucleotides, the CDR3 is TGTGCCAGCAGCCAACCGGGACTACTAAATGAAAAACTGTTTTTT. Residues: CASSQPGLLNEKLFF.

This chain connects TRBV19 to TRBJ1-2; D may be TRBD1 (6 bases). Germline CDR1 and CDR2: LNHDA and SQIVND (reference sequence). The CDR3 consists of 15 residues. V lost 6 bases to trimming and J lost 3 bases, with 17 bases between them. DNA of the CDR3: TGTGCCAGTAGAACTCGGTGGGGGGGCCACTATGGCTACACCTTC. It specifies CASRTRWGGHYGYTF.

V usage is TRBV9 and J usage is TRBJ2-7; the D gene is possibly TRBD2 (5 bases). Germline-derived CDR1 and CDR2 are SGDLS and YYNGEE. CDR3 length equals 16 residues. V was shortened by 2 bases and J by 5 bases, with 20 bases between the two germline ends. CDR3 in DNA: TGTGCCAGCAGCGTCTCGTCCGGCGGGTTAGTCAACGAGCAGTACTTC. As protein: CASSVSSGGLVNEQYF.

This clone occurred once. V usage is TRBV18 and J usage is TRBJ1-1, with 9 bases aligning to TRBD1. Germline loops: CDR1 KGHSH, CDR2 LQKENI. The trim removed 1 base at V and 3 bases at J, leaving 9 bases unmatched. The CDR3 sequence is 17 residues long. CDR3 bases: TGTGCCAGCTCACCACAGGGACAGGGCTGGGAGGACACTGAAGCTTTCTTT. This codes for CASSPQGQGWEDTEAFF.

The rearrangement links TRBV18 to TRBJ2-7; D is perhaps TRBD1 (6 bases). The germline V and J ends were trimmed by 6 bases and 0 bases, with 9 bases remaining between them. The germline gives CDR1 KGHSH, CDR2 LQKENI. The CDR3 contains 13 residues. The DNA for the CDR3 is TGTGCCAGCTCGGCAGGGGACTCCTACGAGCAGTACTTC. Protein product: CASSAGDSYEQYF.